The 20 T cell receptor beta chains below were found in one sample sequenced in a study of blood T cell repertoires in COVID-19. TCRdb's table, derived via immunoSEQ multiplex PCR, lists solely in-frame clones and lacks some. The sample has 55,000 to 85,000 clones, more than 75% seen once. Sequencing was carried out using peripheral blood. These receptors originate from a woman aged 18-29 years with acute or convalescent COVID-19.

The genes are TRBV18 and TRBJ1-4; 10 bases map to TRBD1. The CDR3 spans 14 residues. Germline assignment: CDR1 KGHSH and CDR2 LQKENI. The V and J ends lost 3 bases and 8 bases, in that order; junction bases with no gene match: 3. The CDR3 reads CASSPGQGEEKLFF. The CDR3 nucleotides are TGTGCCAGCTCACCCGGACAGGGGGAGGAAAAACTGTTTTTT.

The V gene is TRBV2, the J gene TRBJ1-2; D call uncertain. Germline-derived CDR1 and CDR2 are SNHLY and FYNNEI. There are 13 residues in the CDR3. Trimming left V 7 bases short and J 8 bases short, with 17 bases between. CDR3 protein: CASKDSPPRGYTF. CDR3 DNA: TGTGCCAGCAAAGACTCCCCACCTAGGGGCTACACCTTC.

CDR3 in DNA: TGTGCCAGCAGCTTAGATGGGACAGGGCTAGAGAATGAGCAGTTCTTC. Protein sequence: CASSLDGTGLENEQFF. The V call is TRBV7-8, the J call TRBJ2-1, with 9 bases lining up with TRBD1. J was trimmed by 7 bases and V by 1 base; bases with no gene match: 8. The CDR3 runs 16 residues. Germline CDR1 is SGHVS and CDR2 is FQNEAQ.

This chain uses TRBV27 with TRBJ1-2; D perhaps matches TRBD1 (6 bases). Trimming stripped 5 bases from V and 0 bases from J, with 13 bases between. CDR3 length equals 15 residues. Germline V gene data show CDR1 as MNHEY and CDR2 as SMNVEV (reference sequence). The CDR3 is CASSTDRHSNYGYTF. CDR3 nucleotides: TGTGCCAGCAGTACGGACAGACACTCTAACTATGGCTACACCTTC.

The chain combines TRBV7-2 with TRBJ2-3; D possibly corresponds to TRBD2 (5 bases). Germline CDR1 and CDR2: SGHTA and FQGNSA. Trimming left V 3 bases short and J 2 bases short, with 6 bases between. The CDR3 totals 13 residues. The CDR3 reads CASSLGATDTQYF. CDR3 in DNA: TGTGCCAGCAGCTTGGGAGCCACAGATACGCAGTATTTT.

The rearrangement uses TRBV29-1 and TRBJ1-2; weak D call: TRBD1 (6 bases). From germline, CDR1 is SQVTM and CDR2 ANQGSEA. The CDR3 length is 14 residues. V was shortened by 0 bases and J by 8 bases, with 16 bases between the two germline ends. The CDR3 DNA is TGCAGCGTTGAAGAAACCCGGGGGGCGGGCGGCTACACCTTC. Its translation is CSVEETRGAGGYTF.

The rearrangement links TRBV29-1 to TRBJ2-1, with 11 positions matching TRBD2. There are 20 residues in the CDR3. The trim removed 1 base at V and 10 bases at J, leaving 24 bases unmatched. Germline V CDR1 and CDR2: SQVTM, ANQGSEA. DNA of the CDR3: TGCAGCGTTGAAGGATTAGGACAGATCGGGCTAGCGGGAGGTTCTGGCGAGCAGTTCTTC. It is translated as CSVEGLGQIGLAGGSGEQFF.

The chain carries TRBV30 and TRBJ2-5; 7 nucleotides match TRBD1. This CDR3 region has 14 residues. Germline V gene sequence: CDR1 GTSNPN, CDR2 SVGIG (reference sequence). Losses at the gene ends were 5 bases for V and 5 bases for J; bases not matched to a gene: 11. The CDR3 nucleotides are TGTGCCTGGGGGACCATAGGGGGCGCTGAGACCCAGTACTTC. Translated, it gives CAWGTIGGAETQYF.

Only one count was recorded for this clone. The rearrangement uses TRBV9 and TRBJ1-1; D unresolved. The CDR3 loop spans 13 amino acids. V was shortened by 4 bases and J by 1 base, with 8 bases between the two germline ends. CDR1 SGDLS and CDR2 YYNGEE come from the germline V gene. CDR3: CASSPQKNTEAFF. In DNA, the CDR3 is TGTGCCAGCAGCCCCCAGAAGAACACTGAAGCTTTCTTT.

This chain uses TRBV19 with TRBJ1-1; TRBD1 matches 10 bases. This CDR3 has 16 amino acids. With 9 bases clipped from V and 4 bases from J, the junction kept 14 bases outside the gene matches. Germline lookup yields CDR1 LNHDA and CDR2 SQIVND (reference sequence). CDR3 protein: CASRPQDRGGFTEAFF. Here the CDR3 DNA reads TGTGCCAGCCGGCCACAGGACAGGGGGGGTTTCACTGAAGCTTTCTTT.

J is TRBJ2-5 and V is TRBV28; D is possibly TRBD1 (6 bases). This CDR3 contains 15 residues. CDR1 MDHEN and CDR2 SYDVKM come from the germline V gene. The V and J ends lost 6 bases and 2 bases respectively, with 16 bases between them. CDR3 sequence (DNA): TGTGCCAGCAGACCGAGGACAGCACTTCAAGAGACCCAGTACTTC. Translated, it gives CASRPRTALQETQYF.

V and J are TRBV30 and TRBJ2-5, with TRBD2 identical over 12 bases. V shed 2 bases, J shed 5 bases, and the junction held 3 bases outside the gene matches. Per the germline V gene, CDR1 is GTSNPN and CDR2 is SVGIG (reference sequence). The CDR3 has 14 residues. The CDR3, as DNA: TGTGCCTGGAGTAGACTAGCGGGGGTCGAGACCCAGTACTTC. Protein sequence: CAWSRLAGVETQYF.

This rearrangement joins TRBV7-2 to TRBJ2-7, with TRBD2 identical over 9 bases. Germline CDR1 and CDR2: SGHTA and FQGNSA. V lost 3 bases and J lost 0; bases outside the gene matches: 9. This CDR3 region has 17 residues. CDR3 loop: CASSLRASGESSYEQYF. The CDR3 nucleotides read TGTGCCAGCAGCTTGAGGGCTAGCGGGGAGAGCTCCTACGAGCAGTACTTC.

The CDR3 sequence: CASSEYRDLNSPLHF. In nucleotides, the CDR3 is TGTGCCAGCAGTGAGTACAGGGATCTCAATTCACCCCTCCACTTT. The chain uses TRBV2 and TRBJ1-6; D possibly corresponds to TRBD1 (6 bases). Per germline, CDR1 SNHLY and CDR2 FYNNEI. V lost 3 bases to trimming and J lost 7 bases, with 13 bases between them. The CDR3 is 15 residues long.

The chain carries TRBV9 and TRBJ1-4; D perhaps matches TRBD1 (5 bases). V was clipped by 0 bases and J by 5 bases, with 11 bases between them. This CDR3 has 15 residues. Germline V CDR1 and CDR2: SGDLS, YYNGEE. In DNA, the CDR3 is TGTGCCAGCAGCGTAGGGGGCCGACGGAATGAAAAACTGTTTTTT. Its protein product is CASSVGGRRNEKLFF.

The chain uses TRBV2 and TRBJ1-3, with a weak D call TRBD1 (5 bases). CDR1 SNHLY and CDR2 FYNNEI come from the germline V gene. Trimming removed 6 bases from V and 6 bases from J, with 15 bases in between. This CDR3 is 14 amino acids long. This CDR3 is CASRLGRDTNTIYF. CDR3 nucleotide sequence: TGTGCCAGCAGGCTGGGCAGGGATACAAACACCATATATTTT. Filled out from reference TRBV2 and TRBJ1-3, the complete variable domain reads EPEVTQTPSHQVTQMGQEVILRCVPISNHLYFYWYRQILGQKVEFLVSFYNNEISEKSEIFDDQFSVERPDGSNFTLKIRSTKLEDSAMYFCASRLGRDTNTIYFGEGSWLTVV.

DNA for the CDR3: TGTGCCTGGAGTGATGGGCTGGGGCAGATATATTTT. Amino acids: CAWSDGLGQIYF. V gene TRBV30 combines with J gene TRBJ1-3; D perhaps matches TRBD1 (5 bases). The CDR3 spans 12 residues. Germline V lookup: CDR1 GTSNPN, CDR2 SVGIG (reference sequence). Trimming shortened V by 1 base and J by 13 bases, and 14 bases separated the two germline ends.

V is TRBV6-5 and J is TRBJ2-1; D is unclear. Per germline, CDR1 MNHEY and CDR2 SVGAGI. This CDR3 has 13 amino acids. Trimming took off 6 bases at V and 9 bases at J, with 15 bases between the two ends. This CDR3 reads CASSFWLGTEQFF. CDR3 sequence (DNA): TGTGCCAGCAGCTTTTGGCTAGGCACTGAGCAGTTCTTC.

The rearrangement joins TRBV29-1 to TRBJ1-1; no clear D gene. The germline V gene encodes CDR1 SQVTM and CDR2 ANQGSEA. V was cut by 8 bases and J by 0 bases, with 10 bases left in between. CDR3 length: 12 amino acids. The DNA of the CDR3 is TGCAGCTCCCAACAAATGAACACTGAAGCTTTCTTT. It specifies CSSQQMNTEAFF.

The J gene is TRBJ1-1, the V gene TRBV7-9; 8 bases agree with TRBD1. With 7 bases clipped from V and 5 bases from J, the junction kept 9 bases outside the gene matches. The V gene's germline CDR1 is SEHNR and CDR2 FQNEAQ (reference sequence). The CDR3 is made up of 14 amino acids. The CDR3 loop reads CASTKTGGRTEAFF. CDR3 sequence (DNA): TGTGCCAGCACCAAAACAGGGGGTCGGACTGAAGCTTTCTTT.